These 10 T cell receptor beta chains were sequenced from one sample in a study of blood T cell repertoires in COVID-19. The method was immunoSEQ multiplex PCR; TCRdb's version includes in-frame clones alone and lacks a portion of them. The sample lists a few hundred thousand clones, approximately 86% seen once, with about 1% in the top ten. What was sequenced was peripheral blood. These receptors all come from a human donor with COVID-19, enrolled during active disease. The donor label of this sample is uncertain.

Only a few counts were recorded for this clone. The chain recombines TRBV15 with TRBJ2-7; D is perhaps TRBD2 (6 bases). Germline CDR1 is LNHNV and CDR2 is YYDKDF (reference sequence). This CDR3 spans 12 amino acids. With 1 base removed from V and 12 bases from J, the gap between germline ends came to 13 bases. In DNA form, the CDR3 reads TGTGCCACCAGCAGAGGCCCGGGGGTGCTGTACTTC. Translating gives CATSRGPGVLYF.

The rearrangement links TRBV28 to TRBJ2-1; 10 bases map to TRBD2. Trimming at V came to 6 bases and at J to 5 bases, leaving 7 bases not matched to a gene. The CDR3 loop spans 15 amino acids. The V gene's germline CDR1 is MDHEN and CDR2 SYDVKM. CDR3 in amino acids: CASRTLAGVNNEQFF. DNA for the CDR3: TGTGCCAGCAGGACCCTAGCGGGAGTCAACAATGAGCAGTTCTTC. The entire variable domain, with the rest obtained from reference TRBV28 and TRBJ2-1, is as follows: DVKVTQSSRYLVKRTGEKVFLECVQDMDHENMFWYRQDPGLGLRLIYFSYDVKMKEKGDIPEGYSVSREKKERFSLILESASTNQTSMYLCASRTLAGVNNEQFFGPGTRLTVL.

The V gene is TRBV28, the J gene TRBJ1-2, with 7 bases fitting TRBD1. Germline V gene sequence: CDR1 MDHEN, CDR2 SYDVKM. This CDR3 contains 12 residues. V dropped 5 bases and J dropped 7; count of bases not matched to a gene: 4. In DNA, the CDR3 is TGTGCCAGCAGTGGAGGGGGCCGTGGCTACACCTTC. Encoded protein: CASSGGGRGYTF.

The CDR3 sequence: CASSLLGLGSLQGQPQHF. DNA for the CDR3: TGTGCCAGCAGTCTCTTGGGGCTTGGCAGTTTACAAGGTCAGCCCCAGCATTTT. This chain links TRBV28 with TRBJ1-5; possible D gene TRBD1, 5 bases. V lost 5 bases and J 6 bases, leaving 26 bases between the germline ends. CDR3 length equals 18 residues. CDR1 is MDHEN, CDR2 SYDVKM, per germline.

This clone was recorded only once. The chain uses TRBV7-8 and TRBJ2-7; 9 nucleotides agree with TRBD1. From germline, CDR1 is SGHVS and CDR2 FQNEAQ. J gave up 6 bases and V 1 base, and 7 bases lay outside the gene matches. The CDR3 contains 15 residues. CDR3 amino acids: CASSLEGTGPFEQYF. DNA of the CDR3: TGTGCCAGCAGCTTAGAAGGGACAGGGCCCTTCGAGCAGTACTTC.

A few counts support this clone. V is TRBV5-8 and J is TRBJ2-1, with D perhaps matching TRBD2 (6 bases). The V and J ends lost 4 bases and 0 bases respectively, with 11 bases between them. The CDR3 is made up of 15 amino acids. The germline V gene has CDR1 SGHTS and CDR2 YDEGEE. CDR3 loop: CASSGGVGSYNEQFF. The CDR3, as DNA: TGTGCCAGCAGCGGAGGGGTGGGCTCCTACAATGAGCAGTTCTTC.

The gene calls are TRBV28 and TRBJ2-7, with D perhaps matching TRBD1 (5 bases). V lost 8 bases and J 5 bases, leaving 10 bases between the germline ends. The germline V gene has CDR1 MDHEN and CDR2 SYDVKM. This CDR3 spans 11 amino acids. The CDR3 coding sequence is TGTGCCAGCCAGGGTGTCAACGAGCAGTACTTC. It translates to CASQGVNEQYF. Together with reference TRBV28 and TRBJ2-7, the CDR3 gives the full variable domain: DVKVTQSSRYLVKRTGEKVFLECVQDMDHENMFWYRQDPGLGLRLIYFSYDVKMKEKGDIPEGYSVSREKKERFSLILESASTNQTSMYLCASQGVNEQYFGPGTRLTVT.

The chain recombines TRBV5-4 with TRBJ1-3; D is ambiguous. The CDR3 length is 13 residues. Trimming took 4 bases from V and 4 from J, leaving 9 bases between them. Germline CDR1 is SGHNT and CDR2 is YYREEE (reference sequence). This chain's CDR3 is CASSPRAGNTIYF. Here the CDR3 DNA reads TGTGCCAGCAGCCCCCGAGCCGGAAACACCATATATTTT. The full variable domain, in which reference TRBV5-4 and TRBJ1-3 provide the parts outside the CDR3, is ETGVTQSPTHLIKTRGQQVTLRCSSQSGHNTVSWYQQALGQGPQFIFQYYREEENGRGNFPPRFSGLQFPNYSSELNVNALELDDSALYLCASSPRAGNTIYFGEGSWLTVV.

This clone was recorded only once. In DNA, the CDR3 is TGCGCCAGCAGCTTGACAACCTACGAGCAGTACTTC. Amino acids: CASSLTTYEQYF. This chain joins TRBV5-1 and TRBJ2-7; no clear D. The CDR3 totals 12 residues. V dropped 1 base and J dropped 2 bases, with 4 bases sitting between them. CDR1 and CDR2 (germline): SGHRS, YFSETQ. Together with reference TRBV5-1 and TRBJ2-7, the CDR3 gives the full variable domain: KAGVTQTPRYLIKTRGQQVTLSCSPISGHRSVSWYQQTPGQGLQFLFEYFSETQRNKGNFPGRFSGRQFSNSRSEMNVSTLELGDSALYLCASSLTTYEQYFGPGTRLTVT.

This clone turned up a few times. The chain employs TRBV7-3 and TRBJ2-3; a weak D match, TRBD2 (7 bases). V dropped 4 bases and J dropped 1 base, with 21 bases sitting between them. The CDR3 contains 18 residues. Germline V lookup: CDR1 SGHTA, CDR2 FQGTGA. The CDR3 is CASSSTSSSEGGTDTQYF. The CDR3 nucleotides are TGTGCCAGCAGCTCGACTAGCTCCTCGGAGGGGGGCACAGATACGCAGTATTTT.